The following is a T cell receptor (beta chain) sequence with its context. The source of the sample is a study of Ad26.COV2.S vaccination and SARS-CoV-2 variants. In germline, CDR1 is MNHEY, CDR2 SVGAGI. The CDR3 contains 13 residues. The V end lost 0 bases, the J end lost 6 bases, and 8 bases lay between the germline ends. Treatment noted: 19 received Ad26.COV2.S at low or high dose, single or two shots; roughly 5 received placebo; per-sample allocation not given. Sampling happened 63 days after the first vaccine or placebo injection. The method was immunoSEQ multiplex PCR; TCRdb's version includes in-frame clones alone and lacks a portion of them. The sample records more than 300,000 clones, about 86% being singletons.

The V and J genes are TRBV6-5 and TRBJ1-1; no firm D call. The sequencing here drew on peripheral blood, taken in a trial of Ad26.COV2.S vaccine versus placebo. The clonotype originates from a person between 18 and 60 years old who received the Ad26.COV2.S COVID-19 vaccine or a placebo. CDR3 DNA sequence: TGTGCCAGCAGTTACTCAAGGCGGGCTGAAGCTTTCTTT. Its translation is CASSYSRRAEAFF.